Each of the 2 T cell receptor beta chains below was sequenced from the same sample in a study of graft-versus-host responses after intestinal transplantation (dated by TCRdb to the early 2020s). The sample's time point label, decoded: cells obtained before transplantation from donor or recipient. Their antigens are not known. Libraries were built with the immunoSEQ multiplex PCR assay. Held by TCRdb, this immuneACCESS table contains in-frame sequences only and omits some clones. Under half of the omission traces to an unresolved V gene where checked; the cause of the rest is unknown. The sample yields 80,000 to 95,000 clones; 85% to 95% were counted once. The ten biggest clones cover 1.5% to 2.5% of the sample. The sequenced sample was unstimulated CD8+ T cells sorted from spleen or lymph node cells, obtained before intestinal transplant. Receptors were obtained from a human donor who received an intestinal transplant.

This chain joins TRBV27 and TRBJ1-3, with a tentative D call TRBD1 (6 bases). This CDR3 spans 16 amino acids. CDR1 is MNHEY and CDR2 is SMNVEV in the germline V gene (reference sequence). Trimming left V 2 bases short and J 0 bases short, with 11 bases between. The DNA of the CDR3 is TGTGCCAGCAGTTTAAAAGGGGGTAGCTCTGGAAACACCATATATTTT. It yields the protein CASSLKGGSSGNTIYF.

The chain has TRBV30 and TRBJ1-2; D uncertain. The ends were cut back, 0 bases at V and 7 bases at J, with 12 bases in the middle. The germline V gene encodes CDR1 GTSNPN and CDR2 SVGIG (reference sequence). The CDR3 contains 13 residues. The CDR3 DNA reads TGTGCCTGGAGTGTACGCGGGAGAGGTGGCTACACCTTC. Protein sequence: CAWSVRGRGGYTF.